One and the same sample provided the 12 T cell receptor beta chains below, sequenced in a study of shared clonotypes between healthy human individuals. Repertoires were generated with immunoSEQ multiplex PCR, while TCRdb's copy carries only in-frame clones and drops some. The table records approximately 1.5 million clones, 95% to 99% of them present only once. The specimen was naive CD4+ T cells sorted from blood. Documented subset: CD45RA+ positively selected. The receptors originated from a man aged 25-40 years in good health.

The J gene is TRBJ1-2, the V gene TRBV18, with 7 bases that match TRBD1. V lost 8 bases, J lost 4 bases, and 10 bases stayed unmatched. Germline V gives CDR1 KGHSH, CDR2 LQKENI. The CDR3 is 14 amino acids. CDR3 protein: CASTRDSLSYGYTF. The DNA of the CDR3 is TGTGCCAGCACTCGGGACAGTCTGAGCTATGGCTACACCTTC. The complete variable domain, with remaining parts taken from reference TRBV18 and TRBJ1-2, reads NAGVMQNPRHLVRRRGQEARLRCSPMKGHSHVYWYRQLPEEGLKFMVYLQKENIIDESGMPKERFSAEFPKEGPSILRIQQVVRGDSAAYFCASTRDSLSYGYTFGSGTRLTVV.

This clone appeared a single time. This rearrangement joins TRBV7-2 to TRBJ1-4; no firm D call. V gave up 1 base and J gave up 7 bases, with 16 bases separating them. The CDR3 has 16 residues. The V gene's germline CDR1 is SGHTA and CDR2 FQGNSA. The CDR3 protein is CASSLDVSPRFEKLFF. CDR3 sequence (DNA): TGTGCCAGCAGCTTAGATGTTTCGCCGAGGTTTGAAAAACTGTTTTTT.

J is TRBJ1-1 and V is TRBV2; D is undetermined. CDR3 length: 15 amino acids. Germline V CDR1 and CDR2: SNHLY, FYNNEI. Trimming left V 10 bases short and J 5 bases short, with 23 bases between. The CDR3 sequence is CAIPNGKGGKTEAFF. The CDR3, as DNA: TGTGCCATCCCTAACGGGAAGGGTGGAAAAACTGAAGCTTTCTTT. The entire variable domain, with the rest obtained from reference TRBV2 and TRBJ1-1, is as follows: EPEVTQTPSHQVTQMGQEVILRCVPISNHLYFYWYRQILGQKVEFLVSFYNNEISEKSEIFDDQFSVERPDGSNFTLKIRSTKLEDSAMYFCAIPNGKGGKTEAFFGQGTRLTVV.

This clone was detected only a few times. The J gene is TRBJ2-3, the V gene TRBV10-1, with 7 bases that match TRBD1. Germline V CDR1 and CDR2: WNHNN, SYGVQD (reference sequence). The CDR3 has 14 residues. The J segment lost 3 bases and the V segment lost 5 bases, leaving 5 bases of the junction unmatched. The CDR3 DNA sequence: TGCGCCAGCAGTCTGGGACAGCCTACAGATACGCAGTATTTT. Protein sequence: CASSLGQPTDTQYF.

The CDR3 DNA is TGCGCCAGCAGCCAGAGGCAGGGGATTTCTCAAACCGGGGAGCTGTTTTTT. Translating it yields CASSQRQGISQTGELFF. This sequence joins TRBV4-3 and TRBJ2-2; perhaps TRBD1 as D (6 bases). The length of the CDR3 is 17 residues. Germline assignment: CDR1 LGHNA and CDR2 YSLEER. The V end was cut by 3 bases, the J end by 5 bases, with 19 bases between.

The rearrangement joins TRBV4-3 to TRBJ2-4; D remains ambiguous. V lost 4 bases and J 0 bases, leaving 16 bases between the germline ends. Germline V CDR1 and CDR2: LGHNA, YSLEER. This CDR3 region has 17 residues. Here the CDR3 reads CASSLNRARTAKNIQYF. The DNA of the CDR3 is TGCGCCAGCAGCCTCAATCGGGCAAGGACAGCCAAAAACATTCAGTACTTC.

The rearrangement uses TRBV2 and TRBJ2-2; TRBD2 matches 11 bases. Trimming removed 6 bases from V and 2 bases from J; junction bases left unmatched: 14. CDR1 is SNHLY and CDR2 is FYNNEI in the germline V gene. The CDR3 has 19 residues. The CDR3 nucleotides read TGTGCCAGCAGATTCACTAAGACTAGCGGGGAAATAAACACCGGGGAGCTGTTTTTT. It codes for CASRFTKTSGEINTGELFF. The entire variable domain, with the rest obtained from reference TRBV2 and TRBJ2-2, is as follows: EPEVTQTPSHQVTQMGQEVILRCVPISNHLYFYWYRQILGQKVEFLVSFYNNEISEKSEIFDDQFSVERPDGSNFTLKIRSTKLEDSAMYFCASRFTKTSGEINTGELFFGEGSRLTVL.

The DNA for the CDR3 is TGTGCCAGCAGCCTTCGACTAGTCTCCACAGATACGCAGTATTTT. This encodes CASSLRLVSTDTQYF. The chain employs TRBV14 and TRBJ2-3, with TRBD2 as a possible D gene (6 bases). This CDR3 has 15 amino acids. Trimming took off 4 bases at V and 2 bases at J, with 13 bases between the two ends. The germline V gene encodes CDR1 SGHDN and CDR2 FVKESK.

Regarding this clone: Additional DNA sequences in this sample encode the identical CDR3. V is TRBV19 and J is TRBJ2-1; TRBD2 matches at 8 bases. The V gene's germline CDR1 is LNHDA and CDR2 SQIVND (reference sequence). V dropped 2 bases and J dropped 4; count of bases not matched to a gene: 4. CDR3 size: 15 residues. The CDR3 region is CASSIRSGGYNEQFF. CDR3 coding DNA: TGTGCCAGTAGTATAAGGTCGGGAGGGTACAATGAGCAGTTCTTC.

The chain combines TRBV7-9 with TRBJ1-4; D uncertain. The CDR3 runs to 15 residues. V was cut by 3 bases and J by 0 bases, with 8 bases left in between. CDR1 is SEHNR, CDR2 FQNEAQ, per germline (reference sequence). The CDR3 DNA sequence: TGTGCCAGCAGCTTCAACAGAGCAACTAATGAAAAACTGTTTTTT. Amino acid sequence: CASSFNRATNEKLFF.

This rearrangement joins TRBV11-2 to TRBJ2-5; possible D gene TRBD2, 6 bases. CDR1 is SGHAT and CDR2 is FQNNGV in the germline V gene. The CDR3 length is 14 residues. Trimming cost V 3 bases and J 2 bases, with 10 bases left between them. The CDR3 sequence is CASSFLGTQETQYF. The CDR3 nucleotides read TGTGCCAGCAGCTTTCTTGGGACTCAAGAGACCCAGTACTTC. The full variable domain, in which reference TRBV11-2 and TRBJ2-5 provide the parts outside the CDR3, is EAGVAQSPRYKIIEKRQSVAFWCNPISGHATLYWYQQILGQGPKLLIQFQNNGVVDDSQLPKDRFSAERLKGVDSTLKIQPAKLEDSAVYLCASSFLGTQETQYFGPGTRLLVL.

The chain carries TRBV28 and TRBJ2-7, with 10 nucleotides matching TRBD2. The V gene's germline CDR1 is MDHEN and CDR2 SYDVKM. CDR3 length equals 16 residues. After removal of 4 bases from V and 1 base from J, the junction contained 7 bases not matched to a gene. The CDR3 region has the DNA TGTGCCAGCAGTTCGGCCGGGACTAGCGTTTCCTACGAGCAGTACTTC. Protein: CASSSAGTSVSYEQYF.